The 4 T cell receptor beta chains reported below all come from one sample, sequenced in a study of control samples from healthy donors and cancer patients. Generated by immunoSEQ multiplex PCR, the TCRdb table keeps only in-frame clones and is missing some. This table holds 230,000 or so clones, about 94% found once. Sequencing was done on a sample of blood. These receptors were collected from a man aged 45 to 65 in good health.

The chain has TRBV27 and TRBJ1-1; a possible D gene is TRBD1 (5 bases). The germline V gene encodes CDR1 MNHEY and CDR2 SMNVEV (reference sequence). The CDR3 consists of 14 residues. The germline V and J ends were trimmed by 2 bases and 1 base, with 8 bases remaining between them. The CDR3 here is CASSLMGENTEAFF. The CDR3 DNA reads TGTGCCAGCAGTTTAATGGGGGAGAACACTGAAGCTTTCTTT.

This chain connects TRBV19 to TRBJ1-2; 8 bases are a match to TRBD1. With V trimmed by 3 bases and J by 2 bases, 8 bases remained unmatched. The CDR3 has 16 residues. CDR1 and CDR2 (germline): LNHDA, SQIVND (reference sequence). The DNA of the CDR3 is TGTGCCAGTAGTATCCTACCCCGGACAGGGAACTATGGCTACACCTTC. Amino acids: CASSILPRTGNYGYTF.

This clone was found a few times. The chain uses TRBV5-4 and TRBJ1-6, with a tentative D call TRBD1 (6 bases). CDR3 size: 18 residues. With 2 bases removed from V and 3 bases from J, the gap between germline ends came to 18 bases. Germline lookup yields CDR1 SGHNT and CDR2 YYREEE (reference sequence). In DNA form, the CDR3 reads TGTGCCAGCAGCTTAAATCAACAGGGAGGACACTATAATTCACCCCTCCACTTT. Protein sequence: CASSLNQQGGHYNSPLHF.

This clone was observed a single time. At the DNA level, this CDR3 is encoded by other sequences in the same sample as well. The CDR3 DNA reads as TGCGCCAGCAGCTTAGGCGGGGGGTCCTACAATGAGCAGTTCTTC. This codes for CASSLGGGSYNEQFF. The V call is TRBV5-1, the J call TRBJ2-1, with TRBD2 matching 8 bases. V gave up 2 bases and J gave up 1 base; unmatched junction bases: 2. Germline CDR1 reads SGHRS; CDR2 reads YFSETQ. This CDR3 has 15 residues.